This is a list of T cell receptor beta chains from one sample in a study of blood T cell repertoires in COVID-19. Only in-frame clones appear in the TCRdb table, and some are missing; sequencing was by immunoSEQ multiplex PCR. This table has 150,000 or so clones, less than 90% appearing once. Sample: peripheral blood. The receptor set was obtained from a woman in her 70s with acute or convalescent COVID-19. Both conserved end residues are part of each CDR3. D genes are given only for firm matches. Size is omitted from some rows. Given values are once, few, many or a class for expanded clones.

J	D	size	V	DNA	CDR3
TRBJ2-3	TRBD2	.	TRBV18	TGTGCCAGCTCACAAAAACCGACTAGCGGGAGTACAGATACGCAGTATTTT	CASSQKPTSGSTDTQYF
TRBJ1-2	.	.	TRBV10-3	TGTGCCATCAGTGATGAGATAGATGGCTACACCTTC	CAISDEIDGYTF
TRBJ2-2	.	.	TRBV3-1/TRBV3-2	TGTGCCAGCAGCCAAGGGGGCGCGCAGAACACCGGGGAGCTGTTTTTT	CASSQGGAQNTGELFF
TRBJ2-5	.	.	TRBV6-5	TGTGCCAGCAGGCCCGCGGGCAGAAGAGAGACCCAGTACTTC	CASRPAGRRETQYF
TRBJ1-2	.	.	TRBV29-1	TGCAGCGTTGAAGGCCCGAGGATTAACTATGGCTACACCTTC	CSVEGPRINYGYTF
TRBJ1-2	.	many	TRBV10-1	TGCGCCAGCAGTGCCGGGACAACCTATGGCTACACCTTC	CASSAGTTYGYTF
TRBJ1-1	TRBD1	.	TRBV5-1	TGCGCCAGCAGCGCCGCGCGACAGGGAAGAGCTGAAGCTTTCTTT	CASSAARQGRAEAFF
TRBJ1-6	TRBD1	.	TRBV11-2	TGTGCCAGCAGCTATCGTCGACAGGGGATAGGGTCACCCCTCCACTTT	CASSYRRQGIGSPLHF
TRBJ2-2	.	.	TRBV15	TGTGCCACCAGCAGAGATCCCAAGGCAGGGGCGACCGGGGAGCTGTTTTTT	CATSRDPKAGATGELFF
TRBJ2-2	.	.	TRBV3-1/TRBV3-2	TGTGCCAGCAGCCAATCCAGAGGCACCGGGGAGCTGTTTTTT	CASSQSRGTGELFF
TRBJ1-5	.	few	TRBV19	TGTGCCAGTAGTATAATGGGCCTAAATCAGCCCCAGCATTTT	CASSIMGLNQPQHF
TRBJ1-2	.	.	TRBV24-1	TGTGCCACCAGTCCCGGGGAACCTCGTGGCTACACCTTC	CATSPGEPRGYTF
TRBJ1-2	.	.	TRBV19	TGTGCCAGCAGAGCTTGGGGAGTACAAGAGGGCTATGGCTACACCTTC	CASRAWGVQEGYGYTF
TRBJ1-5	.	.	TRBV6-5	TGTGCCAGCAGACCGGGGGTTATGGGCAATCAGCCCCAGCATTTT	CASRPGVMGNQPQHF
TRBJ2-1	.	.	TRBV4-3	TGCGCCAGCAGCCAAGATCTTCAGGGCTCCTACAATGAGCAGTTCTTC	CASSQDLQGSYNEQFF
TRBJ2-1	.	few	TRBV27	TGTGCCAGCAGCGGGACCTACAATGAGCAGTTCTTC	CASSGTYNEQFF
TRBJ1-3	.	.	TRBV20-1	TGCAGTGCTAGAACGCGTAACACCATATATTTT	CSARTRNTIYF
TRBJ1-1	.	.	TRBV7-9	TGTGCCAGCAGCTTAGTCTCAGGGATACACACTGAAGCTTTCTTT	CASSLVSGIHTEAFF
TRBJ1-4	.	.	TRBV4-2	TGTGCCAGCAGCCAAGAAAGAAACAGGGCCCATGAAAAACTGTTTTTT	CASSQERNRAHEKLFF
TRBJ2-5	.	.	TRBV28	TGTGCCAGCAAACAGGGTGAAGAGACCCAGTACTTC	CASKQGEETQYF
TRBJ2-7	TRBD1	.	TRBV3-1/TRBV3-2	TGTGCCAGCAGCCAAGGACAGGGGGCACCCTACGAGCAGTACTTC	CASSQGQGAPYEQYF
TRBJ1-1	.	.	TRBV27	TGTGCCAGCAGTTTATTCGGGGGATCTCCGAACACTGAAGCTTTCTTT	CASSLFGGSPNTEAFF